The 9 T cell receptor beta chains given below trace back to one sample, sequenced in a study of shared clonotypes between healthy human individuals. Repertoires were generated with immunoSEQ multiplex PCR, while TCRdb's copy carries only in-frame clones and drops some. The data show about 2 million clones, approximately 95% seen once. Sequencing was performed on naive CD4+ T cells sorted from blood. This sample's subset: CD45RA+ positively selected. The receptors derive from a man in his late teens or twenties in good health.

J is TRBJ2-7 and V is TRBV10-2; 8 nucleotides match TRBD1. After removal of 3 bases from V and 4 bases from J, the junction contained 5 bases not matched to a gene. The V gene's germline CDR1 is WSHSY and CDR2 SAAADI. The CDR3 extends over 14 amino acids. CDR3 sequence reads: CASSEPGGPYEQYF. CDR3 nucleotide sequence: TGCGCCAGCAGTGAACCAGGGGGCCCTTACGAGCAGTACTTC.

The chain has TRBV18 and TRBJ2-5; no definite D call. The CDR3 has 14 residues. Between the trimmed V and J ends, which lost 3 bases and 0 bases, there was a span of 8 bases. Germline CDR1 and CDR2: KGHSH and LQKENI. In DNA form, the CDR3 reads TGTGCCAGCTCACCTCAAGTCCACCAAGAGACCCAGTACTTC. Its translation is CASSPQVHQETQYF.

Concerning this clone: Other DNA sequences of this sample code for an identical CDR3. V gene TRBV7-2 combines with J gene TRBJ1-2, with D perhaps TRBD1 (6 bases). The CDR3 extends over 14 amino acids. Germline values: CDR1 SGHTA, CDR2 FQGNSA. Deletions cut 4 bases from V and 0 bases from J, with 9 bases between. CDR3 in amino acids: CASSSGASNYGYTF. CDR3 coding DNA: TGTGCCAGCAGCTCAGGGGCCTCTAACTATGGCTACACCTTC. Filled out from reference TRBV7-2 and TRBJ1-2, the complete variable domain reads GAGVSQSPSNKVTEKGKDVELRCDPISGHTALYWYRQSLGQGLEFLIYFQGNSAPDKSGLPSDRFSAERTGGSVSTLTIQRTQQEDSAVYLCASSSGASNYGYTFGSGTRLTVV.

This sequence joins TRBV30 and TRBJ2-7; maybe TRBD2 (5 bases). V was cut by 7 bases and J by 0 bases, with 13 bases left in between. Germline values: CDR1 GTSNPN, CDR2 SVGIG (reference sequence). The CDR3 totals 13 residues. The CDR3 region is CASRSGSSYEQYF. Here the CDR3 DNA reads TGTGCCTCCAGGAGTGGGAGCTCCTACGAGCAGTACTTC.

The rearrangement links TRBV27 to TRBJ2-3; a possible D gene is TRBD2 (6 bases). CDR3 length equals 18 residues. The ends were cut back, 10 bases at V and 0 bases at J, with 26 bases in the middle. CDR1 is MNHEY, CDR2 SMNVEV, per germline (reference sequence). CDR3 nucleotide sequence: TGTGCCACCCGTTTTCGGCACCTAGCGCTATTAAGCACAGATACGCAGTATTTT. Translated: CATRFRHLALLSTDTQYF.

The V and J genes are TRBV5-6 and TRBJ2-2; D might be TRBD1 (5 bases). CDR1 and CDR2 from the germline V gene are SGHDT and YYEEEE. Trimming took 5 bases from V and 0 from J, leaving 14 bases between them. There are 16 residues in the CDR3. CDR3 protein: CASRQTVTANTGELFF. CDR3 coding DNA: TGTGCCAGCAGGCAGACAGTTACCGCGAACACCGGGGAGCTGTTTTTT.

This chain connects TRBV7-2 to TRBJ1-1, with D uncertain. CDR1 and CDR2 from the germline V gene are SGHTA and FQGNSA. The CDR3 spans 12 residues. V lost 3 bases and J lost 1, with 3 bases in between. CDR3 in DNA: TGTGCCAGCAGCTTCTGGAACACTGAAGCTTTCTTT. This codes for CASSFWNTEAFF.

The chain is built from TRBV7-9 and TRBJ2-5, with a weak D call TRBD1 (5 bases). Germline V gene sequence: CDR1 SEHNR, CDR2 FQNEAQ (reference sequence). The CDR3 has 16 residues. V gave up 0 bases and J gave up 4 bases, with 15 bases separating them. The CDR3 DNA follows: TGTGCCAGCAGCTTAGCGCAACTCCAGGGCAGAGAGACCCAGTACTTC. It codes for CASSLAQLQGRETQYF.

The V and J genes are TRBV7-9 and TRBJ1-3; D uncertain. The CDR3 spans 16 residues. Germline CDR1 and CDR2: SEHNR and FQNEAQ (reference sequence). The V end was cut by 3 bases, the J end by 0 bases, with 12 bases between. This CDR3 reads CASSFLATASGNTIYF. The DNA for the CDR3 is TGTGCCAGCAGCTTCCTAGCTACGGCCTCTGGAAACACCATATATTTT.